The source of this T cell receptor beta chain is a study of T cell responses to AZD1222 COVID-19 vaccine. Study-level findings and limits: Clonal diversity may have been underestimated, and the donors were mostly white British, with more females than males.

This CDR3 is built from 16 residues. V was pared by 7 bases and J by 4 bases, with 20 bases between. Germline V lookup: CDR1 SGHRS, CDR2 YFSETQ. The data were produced by immunoSEQ multiplex PCR, yet TCRdb's version contains in-frame clones alone and is incomplete. The sample includes about 180,000 clones, 80% to 95% of them seen just once. With regard to this clone: Antigen unknown.

This sequence was found in an adult who received the AZD1222 COVID-19 vaccine. The sequences come from peripheral blood, collected 28 days after the second AZD1222 dose. The chain joins TRBV5-1 to TRBJ2-2, with D perhaps assigned TRBD1 or TRBD2 (6 bases each). The CDR3: CASFDPQGGFTGELFF. CDR3 coding DNA: TGCGCCAGCTTCGACCCACAGGGAGGTTTCACCGGGGAGCTGTTTTTT.